What follows are 7 T cell receptor beta chains derived from one specimen sequenced in a study of control samples from healthy donors and cancer patients. The assay was immunoSEQ multiplex PCR, and TCRdb's table has in-frame clones only and misses some. The sample records 150,000 or so clones, approximately 93% being singletons. Material for sequencing was blood. The receptors shown here come from a man between 18 and 29 years old in good health.

V usage is TRBV6-4 and J usage is TRBJ2-1; D is ambiguous. Deletions cut 0 bases from V and 8 bases from J, with 17 bases between. The CDR3 contains 16 residues. CDR1 is MRHNA, CDR2 SNTAGT, per germline. This chain's CDR3 is CASSDSWTQLRYEQFF. CDR3 coding DNA: TGTGCCAGCAGTGACTCTTGGACCCAATTGCGGTATGAGCAGTTCTTC.

The rearrangement joins TRBV29-1 to TRBJ1-4; possibly TRBD1 for D (5 bases). Germline V gene lookup returns CDR1 SQVTM and CDR2 ANQGSEA. The V gene lost 4 bases and the J gene lost 1 base, with 10 bases spanning the gap. The CDR3 totals 14 residues. The CDR3: CSVVFQGTNEKLFF. As DNA, the CDR3 is TGCAGCGTTGTTTTTCAGGGAACTAATGAAAAACTGTTTTTT.

This clone was observed once. V usage is TRBV30 and J usage is TRBJ1-2; D remains ambiguous. Deletions cut 0 bases from V and 5 bases from J, with 7 bases between. The germline V gene encodes CDR1 GTSNPN and CDR2 SVGIG (reference sequence). The CDR3 spans 12 residues. This CDR3 is CAWSVLRYGYTF. The CDR3 DNA is TGTGCCTGGAGTGTACTACGATATGGCTACACCTTC.

The chain is built from TRBV2 and TRBJ2-1; TRBD2 might be the D (5 bases). The CDR3 consists of 15 residues. V lost 4 bases and J 0 bases, leaving 10 bases between the germline ends. Germline CDR1 SNHLY, CDR2 FYNNEI. CDR3 nucleotide sequence: TGTGCCAGCAGTGTTTTGGGGAGCTCCTACAATGAGCAGTTCTTC. Translating gives CASSVLGSSYNEQFF.

This clone was counted a single time. CDR3 bases: TGTGCCAGCAGCCCCCGTGGGAACACTGAAGCTTTCTTT. This translates into CASSPRGNTEAFF. The chain carries TRBV7-9 and TRBJ1-1, with D unresolved. Trimming shortened V by 5 bases and J by 1 base, and 8 bases separated the two germline ends. The CDR3 has 13 amino acids. From germline, CDR1 is SEHNR and CDR2 FQNEAQ (reference sequence). Filled out from reference TRBV7-9 and TRBJ1-1, the complete variable domain reads DTGVSQNPRHKITKRGQNVTFRCDPISEHNRLYWYRQTLGQGPEFLTYFQNEAQLEKSRLLSDRFSAERPKGSFSTLEIQRTEQGDSAMYLCASSPRGNTEAFFGQGTRLTVV.

J is TRBJ2-3 and V is TRBV11-2; 8 bases are a match to TRBD2. The J segment lost 2 bases and the V segment lost 3 bases, leaving 4 bases of the junction unmatched. Germline assignment: CDR1 SGHAT and CDR2 FQNNGV. The CDR3 is 15 residues long. The CDR3, as DNA: TGTGCCAGCAGCTTTAGCGGGGTCAACACAGATACGCAGTATTTT. Amino acid sequence: CASSFSGVNTDTQYF.

The genes are TRBV18 and TRBJ1-2, with a tentative D call TRBD1 (5 bases). V lost 3 bases and J 3 bases, leaving 17 bases between the germline ends. Germline CDR1 is KGHSH and CDR2 is LQKENI. The CDR3 spans 16 residues. DNA for the CDR3: TGTGCCAGCTCACCCCTCTGGGACGCGTCGGACTATGGCTACACCTTC. Translated: CASSPLWDASDYGYTF. The entire variable domain, with the rest obtained from reference TRBV18 and TRBJ1-2, is as follows: NAGVMQNPRHLVRRRGQEARLRCSPMKGHSHVYWYRQLPEEGLKFMVYLQKENIIDESGMPKERFSAEFPKEGPSILRIQQVVRGDSAAYFCASSPLWDASDYGYTFGSGTRLTVV.